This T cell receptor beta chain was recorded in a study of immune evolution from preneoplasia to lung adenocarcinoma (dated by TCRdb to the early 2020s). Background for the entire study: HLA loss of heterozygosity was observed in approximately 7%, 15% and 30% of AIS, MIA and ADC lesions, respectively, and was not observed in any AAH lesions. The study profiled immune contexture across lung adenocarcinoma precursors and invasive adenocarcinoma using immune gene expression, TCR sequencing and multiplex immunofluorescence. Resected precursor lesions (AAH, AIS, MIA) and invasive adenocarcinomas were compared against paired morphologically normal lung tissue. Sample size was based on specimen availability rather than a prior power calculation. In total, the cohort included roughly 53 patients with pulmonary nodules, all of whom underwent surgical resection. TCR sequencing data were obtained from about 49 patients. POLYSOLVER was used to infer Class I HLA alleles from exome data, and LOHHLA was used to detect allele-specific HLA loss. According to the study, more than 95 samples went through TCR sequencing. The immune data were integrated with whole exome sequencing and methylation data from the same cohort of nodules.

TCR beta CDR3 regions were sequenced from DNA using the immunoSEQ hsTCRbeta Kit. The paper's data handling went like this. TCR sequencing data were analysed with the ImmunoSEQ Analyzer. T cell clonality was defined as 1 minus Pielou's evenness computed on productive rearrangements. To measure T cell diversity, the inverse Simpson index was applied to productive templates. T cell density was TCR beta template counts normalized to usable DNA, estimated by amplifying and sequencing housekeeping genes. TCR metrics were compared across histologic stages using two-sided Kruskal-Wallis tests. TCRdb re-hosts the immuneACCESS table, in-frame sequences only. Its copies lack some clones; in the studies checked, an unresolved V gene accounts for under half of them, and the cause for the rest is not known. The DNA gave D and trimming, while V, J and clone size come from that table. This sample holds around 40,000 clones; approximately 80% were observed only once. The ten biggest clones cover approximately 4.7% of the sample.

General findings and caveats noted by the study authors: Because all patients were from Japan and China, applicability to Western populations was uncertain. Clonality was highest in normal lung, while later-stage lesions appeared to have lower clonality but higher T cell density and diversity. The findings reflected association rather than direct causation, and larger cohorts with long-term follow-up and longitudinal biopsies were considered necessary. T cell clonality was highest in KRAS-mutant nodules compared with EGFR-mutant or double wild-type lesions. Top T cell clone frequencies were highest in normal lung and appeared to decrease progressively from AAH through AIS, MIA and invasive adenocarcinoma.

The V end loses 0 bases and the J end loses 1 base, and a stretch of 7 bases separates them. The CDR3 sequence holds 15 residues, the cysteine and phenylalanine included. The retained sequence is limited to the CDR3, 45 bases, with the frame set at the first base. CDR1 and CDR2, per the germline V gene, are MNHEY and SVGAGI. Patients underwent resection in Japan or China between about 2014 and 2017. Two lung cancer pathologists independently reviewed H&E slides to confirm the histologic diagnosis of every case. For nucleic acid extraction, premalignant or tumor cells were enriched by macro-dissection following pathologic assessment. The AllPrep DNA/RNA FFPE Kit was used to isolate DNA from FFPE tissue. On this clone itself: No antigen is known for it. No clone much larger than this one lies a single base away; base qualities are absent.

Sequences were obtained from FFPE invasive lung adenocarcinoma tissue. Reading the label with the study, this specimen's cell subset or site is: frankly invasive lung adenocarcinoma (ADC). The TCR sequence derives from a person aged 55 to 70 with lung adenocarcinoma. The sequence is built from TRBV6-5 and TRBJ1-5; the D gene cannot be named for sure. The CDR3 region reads CASSYSAVSNQPQHF. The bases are TGTGCCAGCAGTTACTCGGCAGTCAGCAATCAGCCCCAGCATTTT.